The 8 T cell receptor beta chains given below trace back to one sample, sequenced in a study of Ad26.COV2.S vaccination and SARS-CoV-2 variants. The protocol was immunoSEQ multiplex PCR, while the TCRdb copy is restricted to in-frame clones and leaves out a portion. The sample consists of 400,000 to 500,000 clones, 89% of them appearing once. The treatment: roughly 18 received Ad26.COV2.S at low or high dose, single or two shots; roughly five received placebo; per-sample allocation not given. Samples were taken on day 63 after the first vaccine or placebo injection. This specimen was peripheral blood, taken in a trial of Ad26.COV2.S vaccine versus placebo. These receptors were collected from a person between 18 and 60 years old who received the Ad26.COV2.S COVID-19 vaccine or a placebo.

The rearrangement joins TRBV25-1 to TRBJ1-1; weak D call: TRBD1 (5 bases). The CDR3 contains 13 residues. CDR1 is MGHDK, CDR2 SYGVNS, per germline. V was pared by 5 bases and J by 7 bases, with 14 bases between. This CDR3 reads CASSNQGPNEAFF. In nucleotides, the CDR3 is TGTGCCAGCAGTAACCAGGGACCTAATGAAGCTTTCTTT.

This sequence joins TRBV4-3 and TRBJ2-1, with D unresolved. Trimming stripped 0 bases from V and 0 bases from J, with 6 bases between. The CDR3 is 15 residues long. From germline, CDR1 is LGHNA and CDR2 YSLEER. The CDR3 reads CASSQESASYNEQFF. CDR3 DNA: TGCGCCAGCAGCCAAGAAAGCGCCTCCTACAATGAGCAGTTCTTC.

The CDR3, as DNA: TGTGCCAGCAGCCGGGCCGGACAGGGGGCTCGCTCACCCCTCCACTTT. Encoded protein: CASSRAGQGARSPLHF. The chain couples TRBV5-4 to TRBJ1-6; TRBD1 matches 11 bases. The germline V gene encodes CDR1 SGHNT and CDR2 YYREEE (reference sequence). The V segment lost 4 bases and the J segment 10 bases; nucleotides outside the gene matches: 10. The CDR3 spans 16 residues.

This rearrangement joins TRBV19 to TRBJ1-2, with D tentatively TRBD1 (5 bases). The CDR3 runs to 13 residues. The V gene lost 4 bases and the J gene lost 3 bases, with 9 bases spanning the gap. CDR1 is LNHDA, CDR2 SQIVND, per germline (reference sequence). CDR3 sequence: CASSTRVHYGYTF. The CDR3 DNA follows: TGTGCCAGTAGTACCAGGGTACACTATGGCTACACCTTC.

The chain joins TRBV28 to TRBJ1-2; no clear D. Trimming stripped 5 bases from V and 7 bases from J, with 11 bases between. The germline gives CDR1 MDHEN, CDR2 SYDVKM. The CDR3 length is 12 residues. In nucleotides, the CDR3 is TGTGCCAGCAGTCCGGCATTCCGTGGCTACACCTTC. Translated, it gives CASSPAFRGYTF.

Note on this clone: Other DNA sequences in this specimen translate into the identical CDR3. The CDR3 bases are TGTGCCAGCAGCGCCGGGACCAACACTGAAGCTTTCTTT. This sequence encodes CASSAGTNTEAFF. This chain connects TRBV9 to TRBJ1-1; perhaps TRBD1 as D (5 bases). In germline, CDR1 is SGDLS, CDR2 YYNGEE. V lost 3 bases, J lost 2 bases, and 8 bases lay in between. There are 13 residues in the CDR3. The full variable domain, in which reference TRBV9 and TRBJ1-1 provide the parts outside the CDR3, is DSGVTQTPKHLITATGQRVTLRCSPRSGDLSVYWYQQSLDQGLQFLIQYYNGEERAKGNILERFSAQQFPDLHSELNLSSLELGDSALYFCASSAGTNTEAFFGQGTRLTVV.

This chain uses TRBV11-2 with TRBJ2-1; no clear D gene. V lost 4 bases to trimming and J lost 7 bases, with 17 bases between them. There are 15 residues in the CDR3. Germline V CDR1 and CDR2: SGHAT, FQNNGV. In nucleotides, the CDR3 is TGTGCCAGCAGCTCCGTCCCCCACCCACCGAATGAGCAGTTCTTC. Amino acid sequence: CASSSVPHPPNEQFF.

The rearrangement uses TRBV5-8 and TRBJ2-7; D might be TRBD2 (7 bases). Germline lookup yields CDR1 SGHTS and CDR2 YDEGEE. The V gene lost 6 bases and the J gene lost 5 bases, with 21 bases spanning the gap. The CDR3 is 15 amino acids. For the CDR3, the DNA is TGTGCCAGCACCGCTTGGGGGGGGCTCGGCAACGAGCAGTACTTC. It specifies CASTAWGGLGNEQYF.